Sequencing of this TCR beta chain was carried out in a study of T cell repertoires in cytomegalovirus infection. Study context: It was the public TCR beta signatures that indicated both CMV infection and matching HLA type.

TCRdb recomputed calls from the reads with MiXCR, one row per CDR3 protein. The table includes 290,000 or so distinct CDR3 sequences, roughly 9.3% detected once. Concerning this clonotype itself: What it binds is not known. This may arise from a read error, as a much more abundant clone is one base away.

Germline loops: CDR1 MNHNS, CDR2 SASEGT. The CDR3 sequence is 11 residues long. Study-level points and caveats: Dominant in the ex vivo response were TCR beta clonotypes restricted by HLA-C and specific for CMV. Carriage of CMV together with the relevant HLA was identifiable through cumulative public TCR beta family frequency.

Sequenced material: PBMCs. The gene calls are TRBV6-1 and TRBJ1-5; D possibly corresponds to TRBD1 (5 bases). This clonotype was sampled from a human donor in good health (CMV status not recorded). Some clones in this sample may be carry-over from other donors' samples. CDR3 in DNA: TGTCCCAGCAGCGATACCGGGACCAGGTATTTT. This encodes CPSSDTGTRYF.